This TCR beta chain was found in a study of shared clonotypes between healthy human individuals. Overall study: Three plates were used per donor for CD4 naive, three for CD4 memory, two for CD8 naive and one for CD8 memory.

The donors were adults (healthy and HIV-negative) with no recent acute infections or vaccinations. As regards this clone: Its antigen remains unidentified.

Broader study findings: Generation probabilities were higher for clonotypes shared across all four sorted-subset donors than for unshared ones.

Only in-frame clones appear in the TCRdb table, and some are missing; sequencing was by immunoSEQ multiplex PCR. The table shows 2 million to 2.5 million clones, with roughly 93% occurring only once. The junction had 9 bases not matched to a gene; V was cut back by 2 bases and J by 4 bases. The CDR3 extends over 17 amino acids. The germline V gene has CDR1 MGHRA and CDR2 YSYEKL. The gene calls are TRBV4-1 and TRBJ1-3; TRBD1 matches at 9 bases. Material for sequencing was naive CD4+ T cells from PBMCs. Subset described: CD45RA+ positively selected. The sequence was collected from a man younger than 30 in good health. Some clones in this sample may be carry-over from other donors' samples. The CDR3 is CASSQTPQGARGNTIYF. The CDR3 DNA sequence: TGCGCCAGCAGCCAAACCCCACAGGGGGCGAGGGGAAACACCATATATTTT.